This record looks at one T cell receptor beta chain sequence and its context. Germline V gene data show CDR1 as SGHVS and CDR2 as FQNEAQ. The germline V and J ends were trimmed by 6 bases and 0 bases, with 12 bases remaining between them. This CDR3 comprises 16 residues. This sample was included in a study of blood T cell repertoires in COVID-19. Original processing methods: How many nucleated cells were present was estimated from reference gene primer amplification. Profiled with immunoSEQ multiplex PCR; TCRdb holds only in-frame clones, not every one. The V and J calls and clone size are taken from that table; D and trimming were inferred from the DNA. This table holds about 200,000 clones, about 88% found once.

Material for sequencing was peripheral blood. The genes are TRBV7-8 and TRBJ1-6; no definite D call. The receptor comes from a man between 18 and 35 years old with active or convalescent COVID-19. The CDR3 protein is CASRHGELSYNSPLHF. CDR3 DNA sequence: TGTGCCAGCAGGCACGGAGAACTCTCCTATAATTCACCCCTCCACTTT. Complete variable domain (other parts from reference TRBV7-8 and TRBJ1-6): GAGVSQSPRYKVAKRGQDVALRCDPISGHVSLFWYQQALGQGPEFLTYFQNEAQLDKSGLPSDRFFAERPEGSVSTLKIQRTQQEDSAVYLCASRHGELSYNSPLHFGNGTRLTVT.